This T cell receptor (beta chain) appears in the sequencing data of a study of T-cell reconstitution after alpha-beta-depleted transplantation in children. Ten or more counts support this clonotype. Library preparation (for TCRbeta) was performed with unique molecular identifiers. From the PCR reads, TCRdb called clonotypes with MiXCR, one entry per CDR3 protein. The sample has around 240,000 distinct CDR3 sequences, 9.7% seen once. CDR3 length: 12 residues. CDR1 DFQATT and CDR2 SNEGSKA come from the germline V gene (reference sequence). Trimming stripped 0 bases from V and 8 bases from J, with 8 bases between.

V gene TRBV20-1 combines with J gene TRBJ2-1, with D hard to call. Sample: PBMCs from the stem cell graft donor, taken from the stem cell graft. The source of this sequence is a human donor who donated a stem cell graft to a child with SCID. This CDR3 is CSARDRPDEQFF. The CDR3 DNA follows: TGCAGTGCTAGAGATCGTCCGGATGAGCAGTTCTTC.